This T cell receptor (beta chain) derives from a study of blood T cell repertoires in COVID-19 (TCRdb year 2020). Context from the whole study: Samples from collaborators originated in the United States, Italy and Spain and spanned both the acute and convalescent phases of COVID-19. The prospective study material was composed of cDNA or gDNA derived from T cells, B-cell-depleted T cells, or PBMCs. Deeply sampled blood TCRbeta repertoires from subjects exposed to, actively infected with, or recovered from COVID-19 were included in the dataset. A freely available public database, intended as a resource for researchers studying the immune response to SARS-CoV-2, is where the repertoires were released. The samples were drawn from two sources: the first 160 participants of the ongoing ImmuneRACE study, and 950 to 1,500 subjects contributed by 6 global collaborators. A de-identified subject ID, COVID-19 status, age in years and sex were almost always included in the sample metadata. HLA class I and class II types, where available, came from metadata supplied by the sample provider rather than from assay-based typing. Study-wide findings and limitations: The amount of clinical and demographic metadata varied by source and participant and was provided uncurated.

TCRbeta CDR3 regions were amplified from genomic DNA using the immunoSEQ Assay, a bias-controlled multiplex PCR. Under the source paper's analysis protocol: The number of nucleated cells in each sample was estimated by amplification of reference gene primers within the assay. To quantify the absolute abundance of each unique TCRbeta CDR3 rearrangement, sequence reads were collapsed and filtered. For each sample, productive Simpson clonality was calculated by taking the square root of Simpson's diversity index across productive rearrangements. The clones in this table, taken by TCRdb from immuneACCESS, are in-frame only. Not every clone is retained; where verified, under half of the shortfall comes from an unresolved V gene, and the cause of the rest is unknown. That table is the source of V, J and clone size, and D and trimming were worked out from the DNA. The sample includes fewer than 250,000 clones, with approximately 86% observed a single time. The top ten constitute roughly 5.5% of the sample.

V is trimmed back by 3 bases and J by 1 base, and the junction contains 2 bases that no gene match accounts for. Reading from cysteine to phenylalanine, the CDR3 counts 14 amino acids. This entry keeps only the CDR3 DNA: 42 bases, framed from base 1. CDR1 and CDR2 (MDHEN, SYDVKM) derive from the germline V gene. Notes on this clone: The antigen this receptor binds is unknown. Per-base quality was not reported, and no clone a single base away is much larger than it.

The collaborating institutions used their own protocols to collect whole blood in K2EDTA tubes. Collaborator samples were shipped for TCRbeta analysis as frozen whole blood, isolated PBMCs, or DNA extracted from either sample type. Specimen: peripheral blood. This clonotype was obtained from a human donor in a cohort sampled during active COVID-19. The chain employs TRBV28 and TRBJ1-1; the central 7 bases match TRBD1. The nucleotides are TGTGCCAGCAGTTTGCCAGGGGGGAACACTGAAGCTTTCTTT. This gives the protein CASSLPGGNTEAFF.